This T cell receptor (beta chain) appears in the sequencing data of a study of T-cell memory formation after mild COVID-19. TCRdb processed the 5' RACE reads anew with MiXCR; each CDR3 protein has one entry. The repertoire has 210,000 or so distinct CDR3 sequences, roughly 18% of them found once; the top ten carry approximately 2.4%. This clonotype has just a few counts. What was sequenced was PBMCs or a T cell subset sorted from them (not recorded which). The sequence came from an adult woman who had mild COVID-19 (a few samples of this study predate the infection). Cell type and time point are not known.

CDR3 in DNA: TGTGCCAGCATCTCGGACAGGGCTATCAATCAGCCCCAGCATTTT. Amino acid sequence: CASISDRAINQPQHF. The chain uses TRBV6-1 and TRBJ1-5; TRBD1 matches 8 bases. J was trimmed by 3 bases and V by 7 bases; bases with no gene match: 8. This CDR3 has 15 amino acids. CDR1 is MNHNS, CDR2 SASEGT, per germline.